This T cell receptor (beta chain) was profiled in a study of response to subunit inactivated influenza vaccine (dated by TCRdb to the late 2010s). Looking at the study overall: Deep quantitative profiling of the T cell receptor repertoire was used in the study to follow responses to a trivalent subunit inactivated influenza vaccine.

The CDR3 runs 14 amino acids, cysteine and phenylalanine included. Solely the CDR3 DNA is kept, with 42 bases framed from the first base. CDR1 and CDR2, per the germline V gene, are SGHVS and FNYEAQ. Cut back by 2 bases and 5 bases, the V and J ends lie 12 bases apart. Library prep was done by RT-PCR. TCRdb names Illumina HiSeq 2500 as the instrument used. The public reads were run again by TCRdb, first through fastp at Q25 and then through MiXCR, and only productive beta chains were kept. Identical CDR3 proteins give one entry, which carries the most common genes and DNA. This sample holds just over 300,000 distinct CDR3 sequences; approximately 23% were observed only once. About a tenth of the sample is held by the ten biggest clonotypes. Overall results and qualifications from the work: According to the authors, only a limited number of new T cells may be recruited by each seasonal influenza vaccination.

This clonotype was observed a few times. Its antigen has not been determined. The record has no base qualities; no much larger clone is one base away. The material sequenced was PBMCs from blood, taken roughly 20 months after vaccination. The rearranged segments are TRBV7-6 and TRBJ2-5; the D gene lacks a confident call. The receptor was derived from a man between 50 and 69 years old who received an inactivated influenza vaccine. Donor details come from another sample of the same person, matched by shared clones. Read as DNA, the sequence is TGTGCCAGCAGCTTACAGCAAGGACGGGAGACCCAGTACTTC. It encodes CASSLQQGRETQYF.